This T cell receptor beta chain is drawn from a study of T-cell reconstitution after alpha-beta-depleted transplantation in children. Study-wide points: Most T-cell counts and diversity one year after the transplant came from T cells that were newly produced. Reportedly, only several hundred clones from non-depleted graft cells drove alpha-beta T-cell counts at about two months. There were some patients whose high TCRbeta diversity at day 60 came from surviving recipient T cells and thymic progenitors.

TCRbeta library preparation incorporated unique molecular identifiers. TCRdb used MiXCR to reprocess the PCR reads, holding one entry per CDR3 protein. The sample has around 450,000 distinct CDR3 sequences, over 40% seen once; the top ten hold around a quarter. With 5 bases clipped from V and 1 base from J, the junction kept 9 bases outside the gene matches. Looked up from germline, CDR1 is SGHTA and CDR2 is FQGNSA. The CDR3 loop spans 16 amino acids. This clonotype was observed at least ten times. As yet, its antigen is unknown. This clonotype was obtained from a girl aged 2 to 9 with aplastic anemia, due to receive a stem cell transplant. The rearrangement uses TRBV7-2 and TRBJ2-3, with 7 positions matching TRBD1. The material sequenced was PBMCs, taken before TCRalphabeta/CD19-depleted stem cell transplant. CDR3 in amino acids: CASSVSRTGRTDTQYF. The CDR3, as DNA: TGTGCCAGCAGCGTATCTCGGACAGGCCGCACAGATACGCAGTATTTT. Combining the CDR3 with reference TRBV7-2 and TRBJ2-3 gives the whole variable domain GAGVSQSPSNKVTEKGKDVELRCDPISGHTALYWYRQSLGQGLEFLIYFQGNSAPDKSGLPSDRFSAERTGGSVSTLTIQRTQQEDSAVYLCASSVSRTGRTDTQYFGPGTRLTVL.